The clone carrying this T cell receptor (beta chain) was picked up many times. Its antigen is as yet unknown. The sample comes from a study of neurological immune-mediated disorders. Trimming stripped 4 bases from V and 0 bases from J, with 13 bases between. In germline, CDR1 is DFQATT, CDR2 SNEGSKA (reference sequence). The CDR3 runs to 14 residues. Libraries used 2 million unsorted PBMCs kept frozen in RNAlater. Study-wide points: Clinical features showed no association with the multiple sclerosis repertoire cluster, and MRI features showed none either. The most TCR clonal expansion was seen in HTLV-1-associated myelopathy, and the least was seen in multiple sclerosis, which fell below healthy controls.

One entry per CDR3 protein results from TCRdb running MiXCR on the 5' RACE reads. This repertoire shows about 87,000 distinct CDR3 sequences, around 3.4% found once; its top ten account for around 3.2%. The V and J genes are TRBV20-1 and TRBJ2-7; D is unresolved. This receptor was taken from a woman in her forties or fifties with multiple sclerosis. Sequenced: PBMCs. The CDR3 bases are TGCAGTGCTAAAGGTGTTTCCAGCTCCTACGAGCAGTACTTC. Translated, it gives CSAKGVSSSYEQYF.